Listed here is a single T cell receptor beta chain. Its antigen is still unknown. Qualities for individual bases were not recorded, and no much larger clone is one base off. Whole blood was collected in K2EDTA tubes by collaborating institutions according to the institutions' own protocols. For TCRbeta analysis, collaborators shipped samples in one of three forms: frozen whole blood, isolated PBMCs, or DNA extracted from either of those sample types. The data stem from a study of blood T cell repertoires in COVID-19 (dated by TCRdb to 2019 to 2021). Looking at the study overall: Collaborator samples came from the United States, Italy and Spain and covered acute and convalescent phases of COVID-19. The material from the prospective study consisted of cDNA or gDNA derived from T cells, B-cell-depleted T cells, or PBMCs. Subjects who had been exposed to COVID-19, were actively infected with it, or had recovered from it provided the deeply sampled blood TCRbeta repertoires that made up the dataset. The repertoires were released in a freely available public database meant as a resource for research on the immune response to SARS-CoV-2. The samples were drawn from two sources: the first 160 participants of the ongoing ImmuneRACE study, and 1,000 to 1,500 subjects contributed by 6 global collaborators. A de-identified subject ID, COVID-19 status, age in years and sex were almost always included in the sample metadata. Where available, HLA class I and class II types were taken from metadata supplied by the sample provider and were not determined by assay-based typing. Broader findings and caveats from the paper: The amount of clinical and demographic metadata varied by source and participant and was provided uncurated.

There are 16 amino acids in the CDR3, from cysteine to phenylalanine inclusive. Only the CDR3 region is kept as DNA, spanning 48 bases read in frame from base 1. After removal of 4 bases from V and 0 bases from J, the junction retains 2 bases not matched to a gene. The germline V gene yields SGHTA for CDR1 and FQGNSA for CDR2. TCRbeta CDR3 regions were amplified from genomic DNA by means of the immunoSEQ Assay, a bias-controlled multiplex PCR. Processing in the source paper ran as follows. Within the assay, amplification of reference gene primers was used to estimate how many nucleated cells each sample contained. Sequence reads were collapsed and filtered to measure the absolute abundance of every unique TCRbeta CDR3 rearrangement. For each sample, productive Simpson clonality was calculated as the square root of Simpson's diversity index across productive rearrangements. In TCRdb, the immuneACCESS table is reduced to in-frame sequences with V and J assigned. These tables do not hold every clone; where another copy was compared, an unresolved V gene accounts for under half, and the others remain unexplained. V and J calls plus clone size are reproduced from that table; the DNA served to infer D and trimming. The sample contains 150,000 or so clones, around 81% of them found a single time. The ten largest account for more than 1.5% of the sample.

This sequence uses TRBV7-2 and TRBJ2-2, with 10 bases aligning to TRBD2. The sample consisted of peripheral blood. The TCR comes from a human donor in a cohort sampled during active COVID-19. The CDR3 protein: CASSSGLAANTGELFF. The bases are TGTGCCAGCAGCTCCGGACTAGCGGCGAACACCGGGGAGCTGTTTTTT. With the portions outside the CDR3 filled from the reference TRBV7-2 and TRBJ2-2 genes, the complete variable region becomes GAGVSQSPSNKVTEKGKDVELRCDPISGHTALYWYRQSLGQGLEFLIYFQGNSAPDKSGLPSDRFSAERTGGSVSTLTIQRTQQEDSAVYLCASSSGLAANTGELFFGEGSRLTVL.